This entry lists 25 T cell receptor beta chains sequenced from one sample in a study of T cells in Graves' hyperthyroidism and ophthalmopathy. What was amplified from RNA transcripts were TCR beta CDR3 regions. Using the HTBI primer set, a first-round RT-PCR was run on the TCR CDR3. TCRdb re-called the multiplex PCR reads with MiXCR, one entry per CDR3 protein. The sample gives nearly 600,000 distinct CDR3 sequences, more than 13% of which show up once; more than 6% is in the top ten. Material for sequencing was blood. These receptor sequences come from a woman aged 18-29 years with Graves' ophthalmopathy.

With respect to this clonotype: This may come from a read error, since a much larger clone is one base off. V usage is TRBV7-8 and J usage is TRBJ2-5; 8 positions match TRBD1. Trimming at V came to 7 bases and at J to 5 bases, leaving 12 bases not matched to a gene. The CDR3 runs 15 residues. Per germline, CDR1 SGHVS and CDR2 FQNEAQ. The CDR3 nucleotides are TGTGCCAGCAAGGGGAGACAGGGGAGGCGGGAGACCCAGTACTTC. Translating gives CASKGRQGRRETQYF. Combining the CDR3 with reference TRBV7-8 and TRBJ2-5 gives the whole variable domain GAGVSQSPRYKVAKRGQDVALRCDPISGHVSLFWYQQALGQGPEFLTYFQNEAQLDKSGLPSDRFFAERPEGSVSTLKIQRTQQEDSAVYLCASKGRQGRRETQYFGPGTRLLVL.

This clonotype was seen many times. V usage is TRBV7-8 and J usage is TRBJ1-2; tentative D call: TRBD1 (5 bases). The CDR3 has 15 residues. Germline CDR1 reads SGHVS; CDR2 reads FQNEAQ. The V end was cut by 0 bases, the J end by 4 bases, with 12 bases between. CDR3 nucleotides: TGTGCCAGCAGCTTAGCCGGGACTCTCATCTATGGCTACACCTTC. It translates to CASSLAGTLIYGYTF.

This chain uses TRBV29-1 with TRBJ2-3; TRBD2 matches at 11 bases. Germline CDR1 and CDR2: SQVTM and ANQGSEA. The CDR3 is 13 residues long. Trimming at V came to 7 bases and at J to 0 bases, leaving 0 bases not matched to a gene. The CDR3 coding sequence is TGCAGCGGACTAGCGGGAAGCACAGATACGCAGTATTTT. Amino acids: CSGLAGSTDTQYF.

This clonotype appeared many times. CDR3 nucleotide sequence: TGTGCCAGCAGTCAGGGGGCCGGAGAGACCCAGTACTTC. Translation gives CASSQGAGETQYF. The chain uses TRBV6-2 or TRBV6-3 and TRBJ2-5; TRBD1 aligns across 8 bases. The V and J ends lost 5 bases and 4 bases, in that order; junction bases with no gene match: 3. In germline, CDR1 is MNHEY, CDR2 SVGEGT. The CDR3 spans 13 residues.

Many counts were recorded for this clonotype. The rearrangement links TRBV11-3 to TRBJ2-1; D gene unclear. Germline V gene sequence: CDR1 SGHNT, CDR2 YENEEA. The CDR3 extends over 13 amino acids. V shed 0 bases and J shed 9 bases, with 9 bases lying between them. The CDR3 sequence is CASSLDRTVEQFF. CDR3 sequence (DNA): TGTGCCAGCAGCTTAGATCGAACAGTTGAGCAGTTCTTC.

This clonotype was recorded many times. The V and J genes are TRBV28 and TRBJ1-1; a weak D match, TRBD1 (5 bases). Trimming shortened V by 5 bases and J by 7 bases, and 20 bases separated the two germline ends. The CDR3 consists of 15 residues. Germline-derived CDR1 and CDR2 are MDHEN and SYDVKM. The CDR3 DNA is TGTGCCAGCAGTCCCCTCCAATATTACAGGCTTGAAGCTTTCTTT. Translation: CASSPLQYYRLEAFF.

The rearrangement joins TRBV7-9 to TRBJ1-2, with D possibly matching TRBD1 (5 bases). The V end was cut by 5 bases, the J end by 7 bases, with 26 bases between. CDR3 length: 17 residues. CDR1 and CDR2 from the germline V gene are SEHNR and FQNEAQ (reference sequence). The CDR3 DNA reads TGTGCCAGCAGCCCAAACCCCCCATTGGGACCTCTCGGTGGCTACACCTTC. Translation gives CASSPNPPLGPLGGYTF.

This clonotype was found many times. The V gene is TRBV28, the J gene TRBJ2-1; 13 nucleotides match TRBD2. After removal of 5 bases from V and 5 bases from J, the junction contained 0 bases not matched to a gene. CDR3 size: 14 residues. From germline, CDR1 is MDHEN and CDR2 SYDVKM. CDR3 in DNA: TGTGCCAGCAGTGGGACTAGCGGGAACAATGAGCAGTTCTTC. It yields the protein CASSGTSGNNEQFF.

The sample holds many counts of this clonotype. The CDR3 spells CSAHRQWSTDTQYF. CDR3 bases: TGCAGTGCTCATCGACAGTGGAGCACAGATACGCAGTATTTT. V usage is TRBV20-1 and J usage is TRBJ2-3; D might be TRBD1 (5 bases). Germline CDR1 is DFQATT and CDR2 is SNEGSKA (reference sequence). V lost 5 bases, J lost 0 bases, and 12 bases lay in between. The CDR3 runs 14 residues.

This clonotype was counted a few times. For the CDR3, the DNA is TGTGCCAGCAGTCCCCTAGCGGGAGCTACCTACGAGCAGTACTTC. Its protein product is CASSPLAGATYEQYF. The genes are TRBV12-3 or TRBV12-4 and TRBJ2-7; 10 nucleotides align to TRBD2. This CDR3 spans 15 amino acids. The junction had 6 bases not matched to a gene; V was cut back by 5 bases and J by 2 bases.

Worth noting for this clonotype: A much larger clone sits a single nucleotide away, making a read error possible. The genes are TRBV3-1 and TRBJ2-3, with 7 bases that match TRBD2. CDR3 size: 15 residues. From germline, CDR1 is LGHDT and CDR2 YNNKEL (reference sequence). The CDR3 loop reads CASSFGLVGTDMQYF. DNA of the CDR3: TGTGCCAGCAGCTTTGGACTAGTGGGCACAGATATGCAGTATTTT.

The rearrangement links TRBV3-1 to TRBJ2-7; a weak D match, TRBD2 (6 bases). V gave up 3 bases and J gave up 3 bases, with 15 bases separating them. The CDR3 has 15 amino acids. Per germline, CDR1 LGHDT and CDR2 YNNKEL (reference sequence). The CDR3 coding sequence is TGTGCCAGCAGCCATCGGGGGACCACCATCTACGAGCAGTACTTC. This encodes CASSHRGTTIYEQYF.

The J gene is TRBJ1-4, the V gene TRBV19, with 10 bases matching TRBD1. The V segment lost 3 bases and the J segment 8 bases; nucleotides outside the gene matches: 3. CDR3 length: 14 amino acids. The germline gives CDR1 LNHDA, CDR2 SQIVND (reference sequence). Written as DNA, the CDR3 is TGTGCCAGTAGTATTGGGGGACAGGGGGAAAAACTGTTTTTT. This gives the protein CASSIGGQGEKLFF. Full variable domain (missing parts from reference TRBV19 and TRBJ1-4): DGGITQSPKYLFRKEGQNVTLSCEQNLNHDAMYWYRQDPGQGLRLIYYSQIVNDFQKGDIAEGYSVSREKKESFPLTVTSAQKNPTAFYLCASSIGGQGEKLFFGSGTQLSVL.

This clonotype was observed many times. CDR3 bases: TGTGCCAGCAGCCCCGGGGACAGGAGAAACTACGAGCAGTACTTC. Protein product: CASSPGDRRNYEQYF. The chain couples TRBV14 to TRBJ2-7; 8 bases are shared with TRBD1. Trimming at V came to 4 bases and at J to 3 bases, leaving 8 bases not matched to a gene. The CDR3 covers 15 residues. The germline V gene encodes CDR1 SGHDN and CDR2 FVKESK. Full variable domain (outside the CDR3, taken from reference TRBV14 and TRBJ2-7): EAGVTQFPSHSVIEKGQTVTLRCDPISGHDNLYWYRRVMGKEIKFLLHFVKESKQDESGMPNNRFLAERTGGTYSTLKVQPAELEDSGVYFCASSPGDRRNYEQYFGPGTRLTVT.

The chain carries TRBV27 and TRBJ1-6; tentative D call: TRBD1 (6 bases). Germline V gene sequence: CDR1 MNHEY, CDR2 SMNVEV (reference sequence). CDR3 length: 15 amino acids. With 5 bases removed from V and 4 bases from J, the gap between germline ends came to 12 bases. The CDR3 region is CASSPQGGYNSPLHF. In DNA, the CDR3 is TGTGCCAGCAGTCCACAAGGGGGGTATAATTCACCCCTCCACTTT.

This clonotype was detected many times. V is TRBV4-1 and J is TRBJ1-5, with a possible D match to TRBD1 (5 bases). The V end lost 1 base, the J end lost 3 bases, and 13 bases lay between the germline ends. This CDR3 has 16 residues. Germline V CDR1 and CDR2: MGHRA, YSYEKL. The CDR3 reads CASSQGNNRFNQPQHF. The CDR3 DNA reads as TGCGCCAGCAGCCAAGGAAATAACAGGTTCAATCAGCCCCAGCATTTT.

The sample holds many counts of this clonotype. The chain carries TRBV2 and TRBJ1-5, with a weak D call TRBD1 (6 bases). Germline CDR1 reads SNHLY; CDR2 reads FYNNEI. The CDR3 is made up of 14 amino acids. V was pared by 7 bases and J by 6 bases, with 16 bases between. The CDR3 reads CASTAGGGGQPQHF. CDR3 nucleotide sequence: TGTGCCAGCACCGCCGGAGGGGGGGGTCAGCCCCAGCATTTT.

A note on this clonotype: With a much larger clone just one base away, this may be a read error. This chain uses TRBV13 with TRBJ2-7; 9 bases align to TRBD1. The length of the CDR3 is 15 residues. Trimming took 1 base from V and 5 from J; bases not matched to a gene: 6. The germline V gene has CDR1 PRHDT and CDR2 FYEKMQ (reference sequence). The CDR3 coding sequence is TGTGCCAGCAGCTTAGATTTTAACAGGGGGCACGAGCAGTACTTC. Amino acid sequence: CASSLDFNRGHEQYF.

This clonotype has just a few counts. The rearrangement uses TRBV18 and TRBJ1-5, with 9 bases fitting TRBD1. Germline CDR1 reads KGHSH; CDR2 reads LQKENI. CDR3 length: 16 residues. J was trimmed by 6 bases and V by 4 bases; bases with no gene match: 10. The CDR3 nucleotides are TGTGCCAGCTCACGTGGAACGGGACAGGGCGCTCAGCCCCAGCATTTT. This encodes CASSRGTGQGAQPQHF.

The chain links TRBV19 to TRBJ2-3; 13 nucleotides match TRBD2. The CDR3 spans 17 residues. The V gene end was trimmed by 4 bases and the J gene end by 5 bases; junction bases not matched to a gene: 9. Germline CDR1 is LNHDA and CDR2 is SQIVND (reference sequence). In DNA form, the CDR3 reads TGTGCCAGTAGTAGGGCTGGACTAGCGGGAGATCGAGATACGCAGTATTTT. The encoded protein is CASSRAGLAGDRDTQYF. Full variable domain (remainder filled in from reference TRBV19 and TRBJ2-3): DGGITQSPKYLFRKEGQNVTLSCEQNLNHDAMYWYRQDPGQGLRLIYYSQIVNDFQKGDIAEGYSVSREKKESFPLTVTSAQKNPTAFYLCASSRAGLAGDRDTQYFGPGTRLTVL.

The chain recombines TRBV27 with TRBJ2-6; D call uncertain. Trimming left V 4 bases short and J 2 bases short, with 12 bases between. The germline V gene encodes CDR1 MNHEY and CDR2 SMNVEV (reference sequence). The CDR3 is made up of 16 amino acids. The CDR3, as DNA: TGTGCCAGCAGTTCCCCAATGAGAGCTGGGGCCAACGTCCTGACTTTC. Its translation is CASSSPMRAGANVLTF.

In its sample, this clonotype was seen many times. CDR3 protein: CASSQVLAGDSYEQYF. Here the CDR3 DNA reads TGTGCCAGCAGCCAAGTACTAGCGGGGGACTCCTACGAGCAGTACTTC. The chain recombines TRBV4-2 with TRBJ2-7; the match to TRBD2 covers 11 bases. Germline-derived CDR1 and CDR2 are LGHNA and YNFKEQ. The V and J ends lost 1 base and 0 bases, in that order; junction bases with no gene match: 2. The CDR3 has 16 amino acids.

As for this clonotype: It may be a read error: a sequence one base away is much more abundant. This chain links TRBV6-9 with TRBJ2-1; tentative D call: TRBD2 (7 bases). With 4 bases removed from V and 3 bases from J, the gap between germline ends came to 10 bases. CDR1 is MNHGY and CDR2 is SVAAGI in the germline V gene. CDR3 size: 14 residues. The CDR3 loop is CASSCGGHYNEQFF. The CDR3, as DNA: TGTGCCAGCAGTTGCGGGGGACACTACAATGAGCAGTTCTTC.

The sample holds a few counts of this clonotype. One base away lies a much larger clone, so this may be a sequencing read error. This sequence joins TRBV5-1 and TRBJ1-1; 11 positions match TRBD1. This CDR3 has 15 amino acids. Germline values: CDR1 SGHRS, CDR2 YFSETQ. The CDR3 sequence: CAISRTGGADTEAFF. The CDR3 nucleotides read TGCGCCATCAGCCGGACAGGGGGCGCCGACACTGAAGCTTTCTTT.

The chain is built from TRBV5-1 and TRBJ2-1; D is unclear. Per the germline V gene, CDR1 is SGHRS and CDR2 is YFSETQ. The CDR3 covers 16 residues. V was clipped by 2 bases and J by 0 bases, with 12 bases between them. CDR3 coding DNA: TGCGCCAGCAGCTTCTATGGGATTAGCTCCTACAATGAGCAGTTCTTC. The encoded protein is CASSFYGISSYNEQFF. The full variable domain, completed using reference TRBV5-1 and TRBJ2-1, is KAGVTQTPRYLIKTRGQQVTLSCSPISGHRSVSWYQQTPGQGLQFLFEYFSETQRNKGNFPGRFSGRQFSNSRSEMNVSTLELGDSALYLCASSFYGISSYNEQFFGPGTRLTVL.